The 9 T cell receptor beta chains given below trace back to one sample, sequenced in a study of shared clonotypes between healthy human individuals. Repertoires were generated with immunoSEQ multiplex PCR, while TCRdb's copy carries only in-frame clones and drops some. The sample has some 1,100,000 clones, roughly 74% seen once. The sample consisted of memory CD4+ T cells from PBMCs. Sample subset: CD45RA-negative fraction. These receptors were collected from a man younger than 30 in good health. Some clones in this sample may be carry-over from other donors' samples.

This clone has only a few counts. CDR3 bases: TGTGCCAGCAGGACTAGCGGCGGTACCCTCGAGCAGTACTTC. Protein: CASRTSGGTLEQYF. This chain links TRBV2 with TRBJ2-7, with 9 bases aligning to TRBD2. Germline V gives CDR1 SNHLY, CDR2 FYNNEI. The length of the CDR3 is 14 residues. V shed 6 bases and J 6 bases; nucleotides not matched to a gene: 9.

V is TRBV29-1 and J is TRBJ1-1, with D uncertain. CDR1 SQVTM and CDR2 ANQGSEA come from the germline V gene. Trimming shortened V by 5 bases and J by 4 bases, and 8 bases separated the two germline ends. The CDR3 has 11 amino acids. CDR3 nucleotide sequence: TGCAGCGTTCTCCGTGGCACTGAAGCTTTCTTT. Protein: CSVLRGTEAFF.

The chain carries TRBV30 and TRBJ2-3, with D uncertain. V was cut by 3 bases and J by 3 bases, with 19 bases left in between. The CDR3 length is 16 residues. Germline lookup yields CDR1 GTSNPN and CDR2 SVGIG (reference sequence). The CDR3 loop reads CAWSPIPRFRTDTQYF. In DNA, the CDR3 is TGTGCCTGGAGCCCCATTCCGAGGTTCCGGACAGATACGCAGTATTTT.

This clone occurred many times. This chain uses TRBV5-1 with TRBJ2-2, with D uncertain. Germline values: CDR1 SGHRS, CDR2 YFSETQ. V lost 0 bases and J lost 7, with 10 bases in between. This CDR3 is built from 14 residues. Here the CDR3 DNA reads TGCGCCAGCAGCTTGGCCGACGGCGGCGGGGAGCTGTTTTTT. It encodes CASSLADGGGELFF.

This rearrangement joins TRBV28 to TRBJ2-1; TRBD1 matches 7 bases. Per the germline V gene, CDR1 is MDHEN and CDR2 is SYDVKM. With V trimmed by 6 bases and J by 5 bases, 19 bases remained unmatched. There are 18 residues in the CDR3. CDR3 nucleotides: TGTGCCAGCAGCGACATCTCTAGTTTATGGCAGGGGGACAATGAGCAGTTCTTC. Amino acid sequence: CASSDISSLWQGDNEQFF.

The rearrangement links TRBV7-6 to TRBJ1-1, with a weak D call TRBD1 (5 bases). The CDR3 consists of 16 residues. V lost 3 bases, J lost 3 bases, and 17 bases lay in between. CDR1 SGHVS and CDR2 FNYEAQ come from the germline V gene. The CDR3 DNA reads TGTGCCAGCAGCTTTGACCGACGAGGGGCGGACACTGAAGCTTTCTTT. This gives the protein CASSFDRRGADTEAFF.

The gene calls are TRBV18 and TRBJ1-1; D ambiguous. Germline-derived CDR1 and CDR2 are KGHSH and LQKENI. The CDR3 consists of 16 residues. Trimming shortened V by 6 bases and J by 1 base, and 18 bases separated the two germline ends. This chain's CDR3 is CASSPSSGLTNTEAFF. The CDR3 DNA reads TGTGCCAGCTCCCCGAGTAGTGGGCTAACGAACACTGAAGCTTTCTTT.

The V gene is TRBV28, the J gene TRBJ2-5; D remains unclear. The CDR3 spans 11 residues. Trimming pared 9 bases from V and 2 bases from J, leaving 7 bases between. Germline V gene data show CDR1 as MDHEN and CDR2 as SYDVKM. The CDR3 DNA reads TGTGCCAGTCTGCGTCAAGAGACCCAGTACTTC. Protein: CASLRQETQYF.

The V call is TRBV7-2, the J call TRBJ1-2; perhaps TRBD1 as D (6 bases). V lost 5 bases and J 8 bases, leaving 18 bases between the germline ends. There are 14 residues in the CDR3. Germline V CDR1 and CDR2: SGHTA, FQGNSA. The CDR3 loop is CASSPPGVLYGYTF. CDR3 in DNA: TGTGCCAGCAGCCCACCAGGGGTTCTGTACGGCTACACCTTC.